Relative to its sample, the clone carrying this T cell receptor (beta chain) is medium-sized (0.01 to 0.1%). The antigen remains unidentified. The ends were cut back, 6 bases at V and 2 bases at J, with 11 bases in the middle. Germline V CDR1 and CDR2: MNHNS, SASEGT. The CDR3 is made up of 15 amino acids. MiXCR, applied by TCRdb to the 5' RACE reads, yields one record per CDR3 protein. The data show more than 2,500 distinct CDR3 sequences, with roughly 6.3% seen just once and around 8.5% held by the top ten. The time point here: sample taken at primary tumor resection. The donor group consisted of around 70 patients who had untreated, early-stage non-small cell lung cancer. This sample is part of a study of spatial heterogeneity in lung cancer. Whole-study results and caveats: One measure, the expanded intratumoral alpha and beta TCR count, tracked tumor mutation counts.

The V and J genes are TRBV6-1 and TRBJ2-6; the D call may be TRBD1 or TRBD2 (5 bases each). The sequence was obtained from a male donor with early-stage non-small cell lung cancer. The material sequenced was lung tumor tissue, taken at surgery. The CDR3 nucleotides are TGTGCCAGCAGGGGGGAGACAGCTGGGGCCAACGTCCTGACTTTC. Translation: CASRGETAGANVLTF.